The TCR beta chain described here comes from a study of shared clonotypes between healthy human individuals. Study-wide points: It was observed that approximately 5% of naive CD4 clonotypes were shared across several donors. Lower generation probabilities were found for non-shared clonotypes than for those shared by all four donors.

As concerns this clone: Its cognate antigen is unknown.

Using immunoSEQ multiplex PCR, the repertoire was profiled, and TCRdb retains in-frame clones only, with some absent. The sample consists of 630,000 or so clones, roughly 98% of them appearing once. Naivety among CD8 cells was defined by CD45RO negativity and positive CCR7 selection, thereby excluding terminally differentiated effector memory CD45RA+ cells. This CDR3 comprises 14 residues. The chain recombines TRBV21-1 with TRBJ2-5; the table names TRBD1, a call not compared with the DNA. TRBV21-1 is labeled a pseudogene. The sequence was obtained from a man aged 25-40 years in good health. Source material: naive CD8+ T cells sorted from blood. CDR3 bases: TGTGCCAGCAGCCTACGGACAGGGTATGAGACCCAGTACTTC. This codes for CASSLRTGYETQYF.